This T cell receptor beta chain was sequenced during a study of shared clonotypes between healthy human individuals (dated by TCRdb to 2020 to 2022). Regarding the complete study: The cohort comprised two women and a few men aged 18 to 49 years. To estimate repertoire size and how much clonotypes are shared between individuals, the study performed deep sequencing of blood TCR repertoires from a few healthy adults. For each donor, three plates each were used for CD4 naive and CD4 memory, two plates were used for CD8 naive, and one plate was used for CD8 memory. Different laboratories and diverse techniques were used to prepare libraries and sequence TCR repertoires, to increase sequencing depth and limit assay-specific biases. Between about 0.94 and 8.9 billion PBMCs per donor were obtained by leukapheresis. The paper's findings and limits, for the study overall: The small number of donors limited the genetic and exposure-history diversity represented. Larger estimated clonotype richness was generally found for naive subsets than for memory subsets. Incomplete sequencing was indicated by rarefaction of sorted-subset datasets, despite the large sequencing depth. Based on pairwise subsampling, the degree of clonotype sharing among donors was expected to be affected by sequencing depth. Sampling was restricted to blood, and TCR repertoires in tissues likely differ from the TCR repertoires found in blood. Compared with non-shared clonotypes, the clonotypes found in all four sorted-subset donors had higher generation probabilities. Across a handful of donors, approximately 5% of naive CD4, approximately 4% of naive CD8, roughly 2.2% of memory CD4, and about 0.44% of memory CD8 clonotypes were shared.

TCR CDR3 regions were amplified from genomic DNA by multiplex PCR using the deep immunoSEQ assay. Genomic DNA extracted from each cell subset was distributed evenly over all wells of several immunoSEQ 96-well plates, and each plate served as one replicate. For sorted subsets, around 0.2 ug of genomic DNA, equivalent to some 33,000 T cell genomes, went into each replicate PCR. Purified libraries were quantified with a Qubit 3.0 fluorometer, sized on a Bioanalyzer 2100, and re-quantified with the KAPA Library Quantification kit. A separate single-read 150-cycle Illumina NextSeq 550 flow cell was used to sequence each immunoSEQ 96-well plate. The paper's data handling went like this. Because the immunoSEQ output included only junctional sequences and no quality scores, the filtering could not be the same as the filtering used for full-length reads. Sequences were annotated with PyIR, a Python wrapper for IgBLAST v1.9, and V/J genes and CDR3 were assigned using IMGT germline references. Reads were removed for weak V/J assignments (E-value above 1e-6), missing CDR3, stop codons, out-of-frame junctions, or ambiguous translated residues. V3J clonotypes were defined by identical inferred V gene, J gene, and CDR3 amino acid sequence. The percentage overlap between two repertoires was calculated by dividing the number of shared unique clonotypes by the size of the smaller repertoire. RTK rarefaction, the Chao1 estimator, and Recon v2.1 estimates of unobserved clonotypes were used to assess repertoire richness. For all TCRbeta clonotypes obtained by the gDNA method from four donors, generation probabilities were computed with OLGA. The clones in this table, taken by TCRdb from immuneACCESS, are in-frame only. Not every clone is retained; where verified, under half of the shortfall comes from an unresolved V gene, and the cause of the rest is unknown. V and J calls and clone size are those listed in that table; D and trimming were worked out from the DNA. Across this sample there are roughly 380,000 clones, with 90% to 97% seen only once. Around 0.32% of the sample is in the top ten clones.

CDR1 and CDR2 are drawn from the germline V gene (reference sequence): MNHEY, SMNVEV. The CDR3 runs 13 amino acids, cysteine and phenylalanine included. Only CDR3 DNA is held: 39 bases, read in frame from base 1. Trimming costs V 3 bases and J 4 bases, and their ends lie 7 bases apart. Regarding this clone: Its antigen specificity is not known. There are no base qualities to consult, and no much larger clone falls within one base.

Healthy HIV-negative adults with no recently reported acute infections or vaccinations were included as donors. All donors were Caucasian adults living in Nashville, Tennessee, USA. The CD8 memory samples were a combination of magnetically selected CD45RO+ cells and CCR7-negative CD45RA+ effector memory (TemRA) cells. Blood was collected by leukapheresis, and PBMCs were isolated by Ficoll-Histopaque density gradient centrifugation and then cryopreserved in liquid nitrogen vapor phase. Purity and quantity of every magnetically sorted T cell population were checked by analytical flow cytometry. Genomic DNA was isolated from every sorted fraction and measured by UV absorbance on a Nanodrop 2000c.

Specimen: memory CD8+ T cells sorted from blood. What this sample's cell subset or site label stands for: CD45RO+ cells pooled with CCR7-negative TemRA cells. The source is a young man in good health. The rearranged segments are TRBV27 and TRBJ2-4, with no reliable assignment of the D segment. The DNA sequence is TGTGCCAGCAGTTTGGGCACTAAAAACATTCAGTACTTC. The translation is CASSLGTKNIQYF.